One and the same sample provided the 25 T cell receptor beta chains below, sequenced in a study of T cells in Graves' hyperthyroidism and ophthalmopathy. Amplification targeted TCR beta CDR3 regions from RNA transcripts. TCR CDR3 underwent first-round RT-PCR with the HTBI primer set. TCRdb reprocessed the multiplex PCR reads via MiXCR and lists one record per CDR3 protein. The data show about 640,000 distinct CDR3 sequences, roughly 20% seen once. The sequenced material came from blood. The receptors stem from a man aged 25-45 years with Graves' ophthalmopathy.

This clonotype was picked up a small number of times. The CDR3 loop reads CASTGLGPDTQYF. For the CDR3, the DNA is TGTGCCAGCACGGGGTTAGGGCCAGATACGCAGTATTTT. The chain employs TRBV12-3 or TRBV12-4 and TRBJ2-3, with D perhaps TRBD2 (5 bases). The CDR3 has 13 amino acids. The V end was cut by 7 bases, the J end by 4 bases, with 12 bases between.

In this sample, this clonotype turned up a few times. The V call is TRBV5-1, the J call TRBJ1-4; 9 nucleotides align to TRBD1. The germline gives CDR1 SGHRS, CDR2 YFSETQ. The CDR3 loop spans 15 amino acids. Trimming took 3 bases from V and 4 from J; bases not matched to a gene: 4. DNA of the CDR3: TGCGCCAGCAGCTGGACAGGGGCCAATAATGAAAAACTGTTTTTT. Residues: CASSWTGANNEKLFF.

In this sample, this clonotype turned up many times. This chain joins TRBV7-9 and TRBJ1-1; TRBD1 matches at 8 bases. Trimming at V came to 3 bases and at J to 5 bases, leaving 8 bases not matched to a gene. CDR1 is SEHNR, CDR2 FQNEAQ, per germline (reference sequence). The CDR3 is 15 residues long. The CDR3 loop reads CASSFQQGVYTEAFF. The CDR3 DNA follows: TGTGCCAGCAGCTTTCAACAGGGGGTATATACTGAAGCTTTCTTT.

The J gene is TRBJ2-1, the V gene TRBV29-1, with D uncertain. The V end lost 6 bases, the J end lost 8 bases, and 8 bases lay between the germline ends. The CDR3 is 10 amino acids. The germline V gene has CDR1 SQVTM and CDR2 ANQGSEA. The CDR3 reads CSVLRDEQFF. The DNA for the CDR3 is TGCAGCGTCTTACGGGATGAGCAGTTCTTC.

This clonotype turned up a few times. This may be a read error: a much more frequent sequence differs by one nucleotide. The chain recombines TRBV2 with TRBJ1-1; D perhaps matches TRBD1 (6 bases). This CDR3 is 13 amino acids long. Germline V lookup: CDR1 SNHLY, CDR2 FYNNEI. The germline V and J ends were trimmed by 10 bases and 6 bases, with 18 bases remaining between them. CDR3 nucleotide sequence: TGTGCCATCAGGATAGGACAGATCGCTGAAGCTTTCTTT. Its protein is CAIRIGQIAEAFF.

This clonotype came up many times. V usage is TRBV20-1 and J usage is TRBJ2-3; perhaps D is TRBD1 or TRBD2 (7 bases each). The CDR3 spans 14 residues. V was cut by 1 base and J by 6 bases, with 14 bases left in between. CDR1 and CDR2 from the germline V gene are DFQATT and SNEGSKA (reference sequence). CDR3 amino acids: CSARVAGGEDTQYF. The CDR3 DNA reads TGCAGTGCTAGAGTGGCAGGGGGGGAGGATACGCAGTATTTT.

This clonotype was seen only a few times. The V gene is TRBV5-4, the J gene TRBJ2-3; tentatively, D is TRBD1 (5 bases). Germline V lookup: CDR1 SGHNT, CDR2 YYREEE (reference sequence). CDR3 size: 14 residues. V dropped 0 bases and J dropped 6 bases, with 11 bases sitting between them. CDR3 region: CASSLGGARDTQYF. CDR3 bases: TGTGCCAGCAGCTTGGGTGGGGCTCGGGATACGCAGTATTTT.

This rearrangement joins TRBV9 to TRBJ2-2; D is undetermined. V lost 2 bases to trimming and J lost 7 bases, with 9 bases between them. CDR1 SGDLS and CDR2 YYNGEE come from the germline V gene. The CDR3 contains 13 residues. CDR3 bases: TGTGCCAGCAGCGTTGGTTATGGCGGGGAGCTGTTTTTT. This translates into CASSVGYGGELFF. The full variable domain, with the rest looked up from reference TRBV9 and TRBJ2-2, is DSGVTQTPKHLITATGQRVTLRCSPRSGDLSVYWYQQSLDQGLQFLIQYYNGEERAKGNILERFSAQQFPDLHSELNLSSLELGDSALYFCASSVGYGGELFFGEGSRLTVL.

This clonotype turned up a few times. The chain recombines TRBV18 with TRBJ2-1; weak D call: TRBD2 (5 bases). CDR3 length equals 14 residues. The V and J ends lost 5 bases and 3 bases respectively, with 11 bases between them. The germline gives CDR1 KGHSH, CDR2 LQKENI. DNA for the CDR3: TGTGCCAGCTCAGGCTTCGGGAACTACAATGAGCAGTTCTTC. Protein: CASSGFGNYNEQFF.

This clonotype showed up many times. V and J are TRBV12-3 or TRBV12-4 and TRBJ2-1, with D unclear. The CDR3 is 12 residues long. Trimming removed 5 bases at V and 7 bases at J, with 9 bases between. CDR3 sequence reads: CASSPPSNEQFF. CDR3 DNA sequence: TGTGCCAGCAGTCCCCCCTCTAATGAGCAGTTCTTC.

This clonotype showed up just a few times. V is TRBV28 and J is TRBJ1-3; perhaps TRBD1 as D (5 bases). The CDR3 has 14 amino acids. Trimming shortened V by 4 bases and J by 4 bases, and 11 bases separated the two germline ends. Germline V gene sequence: CDR1 MDHEN, CDR2 SYDVKM. The CDR3 bases are TGTGCCAGCAGTTGGGGCTCCCCCGGAAACACCATATATTTT. Translation gives CASSWGSPGNTIYF. Complete variable domain (other parts from reference TRBV28 and TRBJ1-3): DVKVTQSSRYLVKRTGEKVFLECVQDMDHENMFWYRQDPGLGLRLIYFSYDVKMKEKGDIPEGYSVSREKKERFSLILESASTNQTSMYLCASSWGSPGNTIYFGEGSWLTVV.

This clonotype was picked up one time. The genes are TRBV6-2 or TRBV6-3 and TRBJ2-5; tentatively, D is TRBD2 (6 bases). Germline CDR1 MNHEY, CDR2 SVGEGT. This CDR3 spans 13 amino acids. V gave up 6 bases and J gave up 7 bases, with 15 bases separating them. The CDR3 nucleotides read TGTGCCAGCAGAAGGGAGGAGTTTGGGACCCAGTACTTC. This gives the protein CASRREEFGTQYF.

This clonotype was observed many times. The rearrangement links TRBV7-9 to TRBJ1-1; 7 bases are shared with TRBD1. The CDR3 runs to 15 residues. Germline V gene data show CDR1 as SEHNR and CDR2 as FQNEAQ (reference sequence). Trimming at V came to 5 bases and at J to 1 base, leaving 7 bases not matched to a gene. The CDR3 nucleotides read TGTGCCAGCAGCCAGAAACAGGGGCGGAACACTGAAGCTTTCTTT. The encoded protein is CASSQKQGRNTEAFF.

The J gene is TRBJ2-2, the V gene TRBV7-9, with 8 nucleotides matching TRBD1. V trimming: 5 bases; J trimming: 7 bases; junction bases outside the gene matches: 21. This CDR3 spans 19 amino acids. Germline-derived CDR1 and CDR2 are SEHNR and FQNEAQ (reference sequence). The CDR3 is CASSQVPRSGTGGVGELFF. The CDR3 coding sequence is TGTGCCAGCAGCCAAGTTCCCAGATCCGGGACAGGTGGTGTCGGGGAGCTGTTTTTT.

In this sample, this clonotype turned up many times. The CDR3 sequence is CASSPTGNYEQYF. The CDR3 coding sequence is TGTGCCAGCAGTCCGACAGGAAACTACGAGCAGTACTTC. The V call is TRBV2, the J call TRBJ2-7, with D tentatively TRBD1 (6 bases). The CDR3 has 13 amino acids. The V end was cut by 5 bases, the J end by 3 bases, with 11 bases between. CDR1 and CDR2 from the germline V gene are SNHLY and FYNNEI.

V and J are TRBV2 and TRBJ2-7, with 12 bases fitting TRBD2. V trimming: 1 base; J trimming: 5 bases; junction bases outside the gene matches: 9. The CDR3 extends over 17 amino acids. Germline CDR1 reads SNHLY; CDR2 reads FYNNEI. The CDR3 reads CASSEEPELAGGHEQYF. CDR3 DNA sequence: TGTGCCAGCAGTGAAGAACCCGAACTAGCGGGAGGACACGAGCAGTACTTC.

This clonotype was seen ten or more times. This chain uses TRBV11-2 with TRBJ1-2, with D unresolved. The CDR3 is 13 residues long. The V gene lost 0 bases and the J gene lost 5 bases, with 7 bases spanning the gap. Germline loops: CDR1 SGHAT, CDR2 FQNNGV. CDR3 in DNA: TGTGCCAGCAGCTTAGAACAGAGGTATGGCTACACCTTC. This translates into CASSLEQRYGYTF.

In its sample, this clonotype was seen a few times. This chain joins TRBV6-2 or TRBV6-3 and TRBJ2-1; D possibly corresponds to TRBD1 (6 bases). Per germline, CDR1 MNHEY and CDR2 SVGEGT. The CDR3 is made up of 12 amino acids. V shed 7 bases and J shed 10 bases, with 14 bases lying between them. CDR3 amino acids: CASTKGVREQFF. Here the CDR3 DNA reads TGTGCCAGCACCAAGGGGGTCAGGGAGCAGTTCTTC.

This sequence joins TRBV19 and TRBJ1-5; weak D call: TRBD1 (5 bases). The CDR3 is made up of 15 amino acids. The germline V and J ends were trimmed by 3 bases and 3 bases, with 12 bases remaining between them. Germline loops: CDR1 LNHDA, CDR2 SQIVND (reference sequence). DNA for the CDR3: TGTGCCAGTAGTATGGGACGTATGTCCAATCAGCCCCAGCATTTT. Translating gives CASSMGRMSNQPQHF. Using reference TRBV19 and TRBJ1-5 for the parts outside the CDR3, the full variable domain is DGGITQSPKYLFRKEGQNVTLSCEQNLNHDAMYWYRQDPGQGLRLIYYSQIVNDFQKGDIAEGYSVSREKKESFPLTVTSAQKNPTAFYLCASSMGRMSNQPQHFGDGTRLSIL.

V usage is TRBV18 and J usage is TRBJ2-6; maybe TRBD2 (7 bases). Germline lookup yields CDR1 KGHSH and CDR2 LQKENI. V was shortened by 8 bases and J by 4 bases, with 15 bases between the two germline ends. The CDR3 has 15 residues. CDR3 bases: TGTGCCAGCGCCCGCGGGGGCTCGGGGGCCAACGTCCTGACTTTC. Its translation: CASARGGSGANVLTF.

The chain carries TRBV7-2 and TRBJ2-7; D gene unclear. Germline V gene data show CDR1 as SGHTA and CDR2 as FQGNSA. V dropped 5 bases and J dropped 3 bases, with 8 bases sitting between them. This CDR3 contains 12 residues. CDR3 region: CASSHRRYEQYF. CDR3 DNA: TGTGCCAGCAGCCACCGGCGCTACGAGCAGTACTTC.

This clonotype was detected only a few times. The rearrangement uses TRBV28 and TRBJ2-2; D call uncertain. Per germline, CDR1 MDHEN and CDR2 SYDVKM. The CDR3 has 13 amino acids. V lost 7 bases, J lost 0 bases, and 6 bases lay in between. The CDR3 spells CASIDANTGELFF. CDR3 sequence (DNA): TGTGCCAGCATTGACGCGAACACCGGGGAGCTGTTTTTT.

This clonotype was seen a handful of times. J is TRBJ2-7 and V is TRBV9, with 8 bases fitting TRBD2. Germline CDR1 is SGDLS and CDR2 is YYNGEE. The ends lost 0 bases at V and 5 bases at J; junction bases unmatched: 7. This CDR3 comprises 15 residues. CDR3 sequence (DNA): TGTGCCAGCAGCGTAGGGGAAGCGGGAGCCCACGAGCAGTACTTC. Translated: CASSVGEAGAHEQYF.

This clonotype has more than one count but fewer than ten. V is TRBV5-1 and J is TRBJ2-5; D is possibly TRBD1 (6 bases). CDR1 SGHRS and CDR2 YFSETQ come from the germline V gene. The CDR3 runs 13 residues. Trimming shortened V by 0 bases and J by 6 bases, and 9 bases separated the two germline ends. CDR3 in amino acids: CASSLGDIQTQYF. As DNA, the CDR3 is TGCGCCAGCAGCTTGGGGGACATTCAGACCCAGTACTTC.

This clonotype was seen repeatedly, ten times or more. This chain connects TRBV20-1 to TRBJ2-1; no clear D. This CDR3 region has 14 residues. From germline, CDR1 is DFQATT and CDR2 SNEGSKA (reference sequence). Trimming stripped 3 bases from V and 0 bases from J, with 9 bases between. The CDR3 sequence: CSARGWRSYNEQFF. The CDR3 DNA sequence: TGCAGTGCTAGGGGGTGGCGCTCCTACAATGAGCAGTTCTTC.